Following are 21 T cell receptor beta chains from one sample sequenced in a study of cytomegalovirus exposure and HLA in healthy donors. The PCR contained 60 Vbeta and 13 Jbeta primers. Method: immunoSEQ multiplex PCR; TCRdb's copy keeps in-frame clones and lacks some. Of more than 90,000 clones listed, over 65% are singletons. The sequenced sample was PBMCs. Receptor source: a woman aged 25-40 years in good health and CMV-seronegative.

The V and J genes are TRBV29-1 and TRBJ1-1; 8 bases align to TRBD1. The CDR3 is 13 amino acids. CDR1 SQVTM and CDR2 ANQGSEA come from the germline V gene. The trim removed 4 bases at V and 3 bases at J, leaving 4 bases unmatched. CDR3 nucleotides: TGCAGCGTTGTGGGACAGGTGGACACTGAAGCTTTCTTT. This gives the protein CSVVGQVDTEAFF.

The chain has TRBV6-1 and TRBJ2-7, with D unclear. The CDR3 is 12 amino acids. The germline gives CDR1 MNHNS, CDR2 SASEGT. The V and J ends lost 4 bases and 7 bases respectively, with 11 bases between them. Here the CDR3 DNA reads TGTGCCAGCAGTGGAGTCTCGTTAGAGCAGTACTTC. It translates to CASSGVSLEQYF.

This sequence joins TRBV6-1 and TRBJ2-3; 7 nucleotides line up with TRBD2. From germline, CDR1 is MNHNS and CDR2 SASEGT. The CDR3 has 15 amino acids. The J segment lost 9 bases and the V segment lost 3 bases, leaving 12 bases of the junction unmatched. CDR3 in DNA: TGTGCCAGCAGTGAGACGGCGGGAGTTAGGAACACGCAGTATTTT. It is translated as CASSETAGVRNTQYF.

This chain uses TRBV18 with TRBJ2-5; D unresolved. The CDR3 sequence is 13 residues long. Trimming removed 6 bases at V and 2 bases at J, with 10 bases between. Germline loops: CDR1 KGHSH, CDR2 LQKENI. CDR3 residues: CASSVTLQETQYF. The CDR3 nucleotides are TGTGCCAGCTCCGTGACTCTTCAAGAGACCCAGTACTTC.

The chain joins TRBV6-5 to TRBJ1-4; a possible D gene is TRBD1 (6 bases). The ends were cut back, 10 bases at V and 5 bases at J, with 20 bases in the middle. Germline V gene data show CDR1 as MNHEY and CDR2 as SVGAGI. The CDR3 is made up of 15 amino acids. The DNA of the CDR3 is TGTGCCACCAAGGCGGGGGGGCGATTAAATGAAAAACTGTTTTTT. Protein sequence: CATKAGGRLNEKLFF.

This clone was seen more than once but under ten times. V gene TRBV5-1 combines with J gene TRBJ1-4; perhaps TRBD1 as D (6 bases). V was clipped by 4 bases and J by 6 bases, with 16 bases between them. The CDR3 is made up of 15 amino acids. Germline assignment: CDR1 SGHRS and CDR2 YFSETQ. CDR3 nucleotide sequence: TGCGCCAGCAGCACCGGGACAACCCCTTATGAAAAACTGTTTTTT. Translated: CASSTGTTPYEKLFF.

The rearrangement uses TRBV13 and TRBJ1-1; 7 nucleotides align to TRBD1. Germline CDR1 and CDR2: PRHDT and FYEKMQ (reference sequence). CDR3 length equals 14 residues. J gave up 1 base and V 5 bases, and 4 bases lay outside the gene matches. For the CDR3, the DNA is TGTGCCAGCAGCCCTACAGGGGCGAACACTGAAGCTTTCTTT. It yields the protein CASSPTGANTEAFF.

This clone has only one observation. The rearrangement links TRBV7-2 to TRBJ1-6; D not resolved. The CDR3 has 13 residues. Germline-derived CDR1 and CDR2 are SGHTA and FQGNSA. Trimming cost V 2 bases and J 11 bases, with 10 bases left between them. The CDR3, as DNA: TGTGCCAGCAGCTTACCGGGAGGGCCACCCCTCCACTTT. It yields the protein CASSLPGGPPLHF.

This rearrangement joins TRBV13 to TRBJ1-2; 12 bases agree with TRBD1. This CDR3 is 16 amino acids long. Germline V gene sequence: CDR1 PRHDT, CDR2 FYEKMQ (reference sequence). The V and J ends lost 3 bases and 7 bases, in that order; junction bases with no gene match: 9. CDR3 region: CASSFRMGTGGFGYTF. In DNA form, the CDR3 reads TGTGCCAGCAGCTTTAGAATGGGGACAGGGGGCTTTGGCTACACCTTC.

This clone has a handful of counts. The chain combines TRBV13 with TRBJ1-1; D possibly corresponds to TRBD1 (6 bases). The CDR3 contains 13 residues. Trimming removed 3 bases from V and 5 bases from J, with 10 bases in between. Germline V gives CDR1 PRHDT, CDR2 FYEKMQ (reference sequence). CDR3 sequence (DNA): TGTGCCAGCAGCTTGGCAGGGGTGACTGAAGCTTTCTTT. Translated, it gives CASSLAGVTEAFF.

The CDR3: CAWDTGGANTEAFF. The CDR3 DNA sequence: TGTGCCTGGGACACAGGGGGCGCGAACACTGAAGCTTTCTTT. The genes are TRBV30 and TRBJ1-1; TRBD1 agrees at 9 bases. The germline gives CDR1 GTSNPN, CDR2 SVGIG (reference sequence). Trimming at V came to 5 bases and at J to 1 base, leaving 5 bases not matched to a gene. This CDR3 region has 14 residues.

The gene calls are TRBV13 and TRBJ2-3; perhaps TRBD2 as D (6 bases). V shed 6 bases and J shed 5 bases, with 9 bases lying between them. This CDR3 region has 12 residues. Germline V lookup: CDR1 PRHDT, CDR2 FYEKMQ (reference sequence). This chain's CDR3 is CASSGGIDTQYF. CDR3 DNA: TGTGCCAGCAGTGGGGGGATAGATACGCAGTATTTT.

This clone was seen just once. Germline and junction disagree at one end, which may indicate a read error. The CDR3 DNA is TGTGCCACCAGCAGATCCGGGACAGGGAATGAAAGACTGTTTTTT. Its translation: CATSRSGTGNERLFF. The rearrangement joins TRBV15 to TRBJ1-4, with 9 bases fitting TRBD1. The germline CDR1 and CDR2 sequences are LNHNV and YYDKDF (reference sequence). This CDR3 is 15 amino acids long.

The chain uses TRBV25-1 and TRBJ1-2; 8 positions match TRBD1. The CDR3 sequence is 14 residues long. Looked up from germline, CDR1 is MGHDK and CDR2 is SYGVNS. V gave up 1 base and J gave up 5 bases; unmatched junction bases: 3. The DNA for the CDR3 is TGTGCCAGCAGTGAATTCACAGGGGGTTATGGCTACACCTTC. Amino acids: CASSEFTGGYGYTF.

This chain links TRBV25-1 with TRBJ2-1, with TRBD2 matching 13 bases. With 7 bases clipped from V and 9 bases from J, the junction kept 9 bases outside the gene matches. Looked up from germline, CDR1 is MGHDK and CDR2 is SYGVNS. This CDR3 is built from 15 residues. CDR3 in DNA: TGTGCCAGCACCCCACTAGCGGGGGGGCCAAGTGAGCAGTTCTTC. It yields the protein CASTPLAGGPSEQFF.

This clone was counted only a few times. The chain has TRBV6-5 and TRBJ1-1; TRBD1 agrees at 7 bases. The CDR3 is 15 amino acids. V shed 4 bases and J 1 base; nucleotides not matched to a gene: 6. Per germline, CDR1 MNHEY and CDR2 SVGAGI. The CDR3 DNA is TGTGCCAGCAGTTTAACAGGGGTGGGGAACACTGAAGCTTTCTTT. As protein: CASSLTGVGNTEAFF.

V and J are TRBV10-3 and TRBJ1-3; a possible D gene is TRBD1 (5 bases). In germline, CDR1 is ENHRY, CDR2 SYGVKD. V shed 4 bases and J shed 1 base, with 11 bases lying between them. The CDR3 totals 15 residues. CDR3 coding DNA: TGTGCCATCAGTGTTCGGGGGTCATCTGGAAACACCATATATTTT. This gives the protein CAISVRGSSGNTIYF.

This clone turned up a few times. This sequence joins TRBV6-5 and TRBJ1-4, with D tentatively TRBD1 (6 bases). The CDR3 consists of 14 residues. Deletions cut 5 bases from V and 7 bases from J, with 14 bases between. In germline, CDR1 is MNHEY, CDR2 SVGAGI. The CDR3 DNA follows: TGTGCCAGCAGTAAACAGGGCGGGAGTGAAAAACTGTTTTTT. Its protein product is CASSKQGGSEKLFF.

The CDR3 protein is CASSSPRRVSYGYTF. The CDR3, as DNA: TGTGCCAGCAGCTCTCCCCGCCGGGTTTCCTATGGCTACACCTTC. The chain couples TRBV11-2 to TRBJ1-2; D remains ambiguous. V was cut by 4 bases and J by 4 bases, with 16 bases left in between. Per the germline V gene, CDR1 is SGHAT and CDR2 is FQNNGV. The CDR3 consists of 15 residues.

Only one count was recorded for this clone. The chain has TRBV11-3 and TRBJ1-1; D is unresolved. Trimming cost V 0 bases and J 11 bases, with 13 bases left between them. The CDR3 spans 13 residues. Germline values: CDR1 SGHNT, CDR2 YENEEA. The CDR3: CASSLDPLPKAFF. In nucleotides, the CDR3 is TGTGCCAGCAGCTTAGATCCACTTCCGAAGGCTTTCTTT.

This chain uses TRBV2 with TRBJ1-5; D ambiguous. CDR1 is SNHLY, CDR2 FYNNEI, per germline. CDR3 length: 14 amino acids. V lost 0 bases and J lost 2, with 5 bases in between. The CDR3 DNA reads as TGTGCCAGCAGTGAAGCCCCAGGCAATCAGCCCCAGCATTTT. This sequence encodes CASSEAPGNQPQHF. The whole variable domain, remainder taken from reference TRBV2 and TRBJ1-5, is EPEVTQTPSHQVTQMGQEVILRCVPISNHLYFYWYRQILGQKVEFLVSFYNNEISEKSEIFDDQFSVERPDGSNFTLKIRSTKLEDSAMYFCASSEAPGNQPQHFGDGTRLSIL.